This TCR beta chain was obtained from a study of blood T cell repertoires in COVID-19. Across the whole study: Nucleic acid was either cDNA or gDNA, and it came from T cells, B-cell-depleted T cells, or PBMCs.

The CDR3 is made up of 16 amino acids. Trimming stripped 0 bases from V and 8 bases from J, with 19 bases between. From germline, CDR1 is LNHNV and CDR2 YYDKDF (reference sequence). Generated by immunoSEQ multiplex PCR, the TCRdb table keeps only in-frame clones and is missing some. Of roughly 220,000 clones listed, 75% to 85% are singletons. The sample holds a few counts of this clone. What was sequenced was PBMCs or T cells enriched from blood (not recorded which). V is TRBV15 and J is TRBJ1-2; perhaps TRBD1 as D (6 bases). The receptor was isolated from a man aged 25-45 years with acute COVID-19. The DNA for the CDR3 is TGTGCCACCAGCAGAGATAAAAAGGAAACAGGGCAGGGCTACACCTTC. Its protein product is CATSRDKKETGQGYTF.